This T cell receptor (beta chain) is from a study of control samples from healthy donors and cancer patients. Assay used: immunoSEQ multiplex PCR; TCRdb lists only in-frame clones, some missing. The repertoire holds about 160,000 clones, roughly 94% seen once, with approximately 15% in the top ten. V lost 6 bases, J lost 5 bases, and 16 bases lay in between. The CDR3 runs 14 residues. Germline V gene data show CDR1 as ENHRY and CDR2 as SYGVKD. This clone has only one observation. Input material: PBMCs. V is TRBV10-3 and J is TRBJ1-1; D remains ambiguous. The receptor's source is a man between 60 and 75 years old with colorectal cancer. The CDR3 coding sequence is TGTGCCATCAGCACTATAGGGAGAGTGACTGAAGCTTTCTTT. The encoded protein is CAISTIGRVTEAFF.